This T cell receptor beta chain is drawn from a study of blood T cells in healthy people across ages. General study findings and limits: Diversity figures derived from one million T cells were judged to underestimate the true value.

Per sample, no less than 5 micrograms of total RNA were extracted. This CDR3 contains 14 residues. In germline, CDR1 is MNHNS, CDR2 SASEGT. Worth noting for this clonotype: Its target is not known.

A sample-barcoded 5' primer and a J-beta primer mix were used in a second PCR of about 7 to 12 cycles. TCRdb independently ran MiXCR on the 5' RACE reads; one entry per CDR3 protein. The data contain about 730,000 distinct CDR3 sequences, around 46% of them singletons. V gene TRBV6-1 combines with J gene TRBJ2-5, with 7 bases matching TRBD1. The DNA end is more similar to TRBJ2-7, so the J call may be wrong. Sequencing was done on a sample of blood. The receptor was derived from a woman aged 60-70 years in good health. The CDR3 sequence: CASSETGTVYEQYF. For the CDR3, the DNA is TGTGCCAGCAGTGAAACCGGGACAGTCTACGAGCAGTACTTC.